This is a list of T cell receptor beta chains from one sample in a study of PD-1 blockade in mismatch repair-deficient tumors. Their cognate antigens are unknown. Profiling relied on immunoSEQ multiplex PCR, and the TCRdb table lists in-frame clones only, not all of them. The table has around 9,600 clones, approximately 84% seen once. The sample in question was cells cultured in vitro, obtained from a patient treated with pembrolizumab. The origin of the receptors is an adult with mismatch repair-deficient cancer. Both conserved end residues are part of each CDR3. The D gene is left open where the match is weak. Size values are once, few and many counts, or a class for expanded clones, and some rows have none.

J gene | clone size | D gene | CDR3 length | V gene | CDR3 DNA | CDR3 protein
TRBJ2-3 | . | TRBD2 | 12 | TRBV29-1 | TGCAGCGTTGAGTCGGGGGGGAATACGCAGTATTTT | CSVESGGNTQYF
TRBJ2-7 | . | . | 11 | TRBV20-1 | TGCAGTGCTACAAAGGAGGTAGAGCAGTACTTC | CSATKEVEQYF
TRBJ1-5 | . | . | 16 | TRBV7-8 | TGTGCCAGCAGCTTGATAGGACAGAATAGCAATCAGCCCCAGCATTTT | CASSLIGQNSNQPQHF
TRBJ1-1 | once | TRBD1 | 13 | TRBV10-3 | TGTGCCATCAGTGAACAGGGGCCCTTTGAAGCTTTCTTT | CAISEQGPFEAFF
TRBJ2-1 | . | TRBD2 | 15 | TRBV9 | TGTGCCAGCAGCGTAGCGGGAGGGCCCGGTCTTGAGCAGTTCTTC | CASSVAGGPGLEQFF
TRBJ1-3 | . | TRBD1 | 17 | TRBV5-1 | TGCGCCAGCAGCGCCGGGACAGGTCTCTTCTCTGGAAACACCATATATTTT | CASSAGTGLFSGNTIYF
TRBJ2-5 | . | . | 15 | TRBV21-1 | TGTGCCAGCAGCTACCGGGACAGGTGGCGAGAGACCCAGTACTTC | CASSYRDRWRETQYF
TRBJ1-1 | . | . | 11 | TRBV28 | TGTGCCAGCAGTTTTCAGGGTAAAGCTTTCTTT | CASSFQGKAFF
TRBJ2-5 | few | TRBD1 | 15 | TRBV5-6 | TGTGCCAGCAGCTTGTTAGGGACAGAAGGGGAGACCCAGTACTTC | CASSLLGTEGETQYF
TRBJ2-1 | once | . | 15 | TRBV7-6 | TGTGCCAGCACCACGGGGGACAGCTCCTACAATGAGCAGTTCTTC | CASTTGDSSYNEQFF
TRBJ2-7 | . | TRBD2 | 14 | TRBV5-6 | TGTGCCACATCACGGCGGGAGGGGACCTACGAGCAGTACTTC | CATSRREGTYEQYF
TRBJ2-3 | . | TRBD1 | 13 | TRBV7-9 | TGTGCCAGCAGCTCTCAGGGGGTGGATACGCAGTATTTT | CASSSQGVDTQYF
TRBJ2-7 | once | TRBD2 | 15 | TRBV27 | TGTGCCAGCAGTCCTTTAGCGGGAGGCACGGGCGAGCAGTACTTC | CASSPLAGGTGEQYF
TRBJ1-1 | few | TRBD1 | 12 | TRBV27 | TGTGCCACCTGGACAGGGAACACTGAAGCTTTCTTT | CATWTGNTEAFF
TRBJ1-1 | . | . | 15 | TRBV10-3 | TGTGCCATCAGTGATCATTGGGCGGTAAACACTGAAGCTTTCTTT | CAISDHWAVNTEAFF
TRBJ2-5 | . | . | 14 | TRBV5-1 | TGCGCCAGCAGCTCGGGGGCTATGGGGGAGACCCAGTACTTC | CASSSGAMGETQYF
TRBJ1-1 | once | TRBD1 | 17 | TRBV5-1 | TGCGCCAGCAGCTTCCCCACCGACAGGGGGCACGACACTGAAGCTTTCTTT | CASSFPTDRGHDTEAFF
TRBJ2-7 | . | TRBD1 | 14 | TRBV27 | TGTGCCAGCATGCCAGGGGGCGACCTTTACGAGCAGTACTTC | CASMPGGDLYEQYF
TRBJ2-6 | . | . | 15 | TRBV6-5 | TGTGCCAGCAGCGTACAGGGCTCTGGGGCCAACGTCCTGACTTTC | CASSVQGSGANVLTF
TRBJ2-7 | . | . | 15 | TRBV2 | TGTGCCAGCAGTGACGGTCCCAGGGGAGTCTACGAGCAGTACTTC | CASSDGPRGVYEQYF
TRBJ1-5 | . | TRBD1 | 17 | TRBV7-2 | TGTGCCAGCAGCACCCGGACAGGGATGCGGAGCAATCAGCCCCAGCATTTT | CASSTRTGMRSNQPQHF
TRBJ2-7 | . | . | 16 | TRBV4-1 | TGCGCCAGCAGCCAAGGATTGAGGTTCTCATCCTACGAGCAGTACTTC | CASSQGLRFSSYEQYF
TRBJ2-7 | . | . | 15 | TRBV2 | TGTGCCAGCAGTGAAGGAGGGAACAATTACTACGAGCAGTACTTC | CASSEGGNNYYEQYF
TRBJ2-2 | once | . | 11 | TRBV11-1 | TGTGCCAGCAGCTTTCTTGGGGAGCTGTTTTTT | CASSFLGELFF
TRBJ1-4 | . | TRBD1 | 17 | TRBV5-1 | TGCGCCAGCAGGATGGGGCCCGGACAGGGAGCTAATGAAAAACTGTTTTTT | CASRMGPGQGANEKLFF
TRBJ1-3 | . | . | 17 | TRBV16 | TGTGCCAGCAGCCAATCTACCCTCACAGGGAACGGAAACACCATATATTTT | CASSQSTLTGNGNTIYF
TRBJ1-4 | . | TRBD1 | 16 | TRBV19 | TGTGCCAGTAGCCCGGGACAGGGGGGGAATAGCGAAAAACTGTTTTTT | CASSPGQGGNSEKLFF
TRBJ2-6 | . | . | 16 | TRBV21-1 | TGTGCCAGCAGCAAAGCGACGCCTTCTGGGGCCAACGTCCTGACTTTC | CASSKATPSGANVLTF
TRBJ2-7 | once | . | 12 | TRBV29-1 | TGCAGCGTTAGAAGGGGCAGCTACGAGCAGTACTTC | CSVRRGSYEQYF
TRBJ2-5 | . | . | 14 | TRBV6-6 | TGTGCCAGCAGTTACTCGGGGGTTGGGGAGACCCAGTACTTC | CASSYSGVGETQYF
TRBJ2-7 | . | TRBD2 | 14 | TRBV27 | TGTGCCAGCAGAAGAGCGGGAGTCAACTACGAGCAGTACTTC | CASRRAGVNYEQYF
TRBJ2-1 | . | TRBD2 | 17 | TRBV4-1 | TGCGCCAGCAGAACGGGACTAGCGGGGACATCGCACAATGAGCAGTTCTTC | CASRTGLAGTSHNEQFF
TRBJ2-1 | . | TRBD2 | 16 | TRBV19 | TGTGCCAGTAGTACCACATCGACTAGCGGGAGTTCCATGGTGGTCTTC | CASSTTSTSGSSMVVF
TRBJ1-4 | . | . | 12 | TRBV13 | TGTGCCAGCAGTCGCGGCGGTGAAAAACTGTTTTTT | CASSRGGEKLFF
TRBJ2-2 | once | . | 14 | TRBV7-9 | TGTGCCAGCAGCTTGGGTACGATTACCGGGGAGCTGTTTTTT | CASSLGTITGELFF
TRBJ2-3 | . | . | 15 | TRBV7-2 | TGTGCCAGCAGCTTATATCGTCTAGCTTCAGATACGCAGTATTTT | CASSLYRLASDTQYF
TRBJ2-1 | . | TRBD2 | 15 | TRBV5-1 | TGCGCCAGCAGGTACCTAGCGGGATCGGATAATGAGCAGTTCTTC | CASRYLAGSDNEQFF
TRBJ2-1 | . | TRBD2 | 15 | TRBV5-3 | TGTGCCAGAAGCGCGGGACTAGCGGGAAACAATGAGCAGTTCTTC | CARSAGLAGNNEQFF
TRBJ2-7 | . | TRBD2 | 19 | TRBV4-1 | TGCGCCAGCAGCCTCGGACTAGCGGGAGGAAACGATCGTTCCTACGAGCAGTACTTC | CASSLGLAGGNDRSYEQYF
TRBJ2-3 | . | TRBD2 | 18 | TRBV28 | TGTGCCAGCAGTTTTATATCTGATTGGACTAGCAGCACAGATACGCAGTATTTT | CASSFISDWTSSTDTQYF
TRBJ2-2 | . | . | 17 | TRBV18 | TGTGCCAGCTCGTACGGGACCCCCCTTCGTGGCACCGGGGAGCTGTTTTTT | CASSYGTPLRGTGELFF
TRBJ1-5 | . | . | 16 | TRBV28 | TGTGCCAGCAGTTTATTACAGGGATATGGCAATCAGCCCCAGCATTTT | CASSLLQGYGNQPQHF
TRBJ2-1 | . | TRBD2 | 15 | TRBV18 | TGTGCCAGCTCACCTGGGATAGCGGGAGACAATGAGCAGTTCTTC | CASSPGIAGDNEQFF
TRBJ1-1 | . | . | 11 | TRBV6-5 | TGTGCCAGCGGGAGGAACACTGAAGCTTTCTTT | CASGRNTEAFF
TRBJ2-1 | . | . | 12 | TRBV28 | TGTGCCAGCGGCGGGAATTACAATGAGCAGTTCTTC | CASGGNYNEQFF
TRBJ2-2 | few | TRBD1 | 16 | TRBV28 | TGTGCCAGCAGTTCTACAGGGGAAGCGAACACCGGGGAGCTGTTTTTT | CASSSTGEANTGELFF
TRBJ2-2 | . | . | 17 | TRBV4-1 | TGCGCCAGCAGGGTTTCTACCGGGACGGGGAACACCGGGGAGCTGTTTTTT | CASRVSTGTGNTGELFF
TRBJ2-1 | once | TRBD2 | 16 | TRBV6-6 | TGTGCCAGCAGTTACCTCAGCGGGGAGCCCTACAATGAGCAGTTCTTC | CASSYLSGEPYNEQFF
TRBJ1-1 | . | . | 11 | TRBV7-9 | TGTGCCAGCAGCTTATACACTGAAGCTTTCTTT | CASSLYTEAFF
TRBJ2-7 | once | . | 12 | TRBV6-5 | TGTGCCAGCAGTTCCGTCTCCTACGAGCAGTACTTC | CASSSVSYEQYF
TRBJ2-5 | . | . | 15 | TRBV21-1 | TGTGCCAGCAGCCCCACTCAGGGGTTCCAAGAGACCCAGTACTTC | CASSPTQGFQETQYF
TRBJ2-1 | . | . | 17 | TRBV4-2 | TGTGCCAGCAGCCAAGATCCCTGGCGGGAAGCCTACAATGAGCAGTTCTTC | CASSQDPWREAYNEQFF
TRBJ2-7 | . | TRBD2 | 18 | TRBV27 | TGTGCCAGCAGTTTATTTCCCCCAAGGACTAGCGGGAGCCACGAGCAGTACTTC | CASSLFPPRTSGSHEQYF
TRBJ2-7 | . | . | 14 | TRBV5-4 | TGTGCCAGCAGCTACACCCGCGGAATCGACGAGCAGTACTTC | CASSYTRGIDEQYF